A selection of T cell receptor beta chains follows, all from one sample in a study of cytomegalovirus exposure and HLA in healthy donors. TCRdb's copy holds only in-frame clones and misses some; the assay was immunoSEQ multiplex PCR. This sample carries about 110,000 clones, roughly 71% of them seen once, and the ten largest clones take roughly 5.5%. The sequenced sample was PBMCs. These receptors all come from a woman between 70 and 85 years old in good health and CMV-seropositive. CDR3s include the opening cysteine and the closing phenylalanine or tryptophan. Each record gives: CDR3 protein, CDR3 DNA, J gene, V gene, clone size, D gene. D genes are given only for firm matches. For some rows the clone size is stated as once, few or many, or as a class when expanded; others skip it.

CASSLFAGNNYGYTF	TGTGCCAGCAGCTTATTTGCAGGGAATAACTATGGCTACACCTTC	TRBJ1-2	TRBV7-2	.	.
CASSQDNQAGGLNQPQHF	TGTGCCAGCAGCCAAGATAATCAGGCAGGGGGGTTGAATCAGCCCCAGCATTTT	TRBJ1-5	TRBV4-2	few	TRBD1
CASSEWPMNPEAFF	TGTGCCAGCAGCGAATGGCCAATGAACCCTGAAGCTTTCTTT	TRBJ1-1	TRBV6-5	.	.
CASRGQMNTEAFF	TGTGCCAGCAGGGGACAAATGAACACTGAAGCTTTCTTT	TRBJ1-1	TRBV6-1	.	.
CASSRSGGASDTQYF	TGCGCCAGCAGCCGCAGCGGGGGGGCATCAGATACGCAGTATTTT	TRBJ2-3	TRBV4-3	.	TRBD2
CASSFSSGGQVKTQYF	TGTGCCAGCAGCTTCTCTAGCGGGGGCCAGGTTAAGACCCAGTACTTC	TRBJ2-5	TRBV7-2	.	TRBD2
CASSVGLAGPTDTQYF	TGTGCCAGCAGCGTAGGATTAGCGGGCCCCACAGATACGCAGTATTTT	TRBJ2-3	TRBV9	.	TRBD2
CASSIGGYMGQPQHF	TGTGCCAGTAGTATAGGCGGATATATGGGTCAGCCCCAGCATTTT	TRBJ1-5	TRBV19	once	.
CASSRDPQRVSGANVLTF	TGTGCCAGCAGCCGGGATCCTCAGAGGGTCTCTGGGGCCAACGTCCTGACTTTC	TRBJ2-6	TRBV4-2	.	.
CASSGQGAGEYF	TGTGCCAGCAGCGGACAGGGGGCAGGGGAGTACTTC	TRBJ2-7	TRBV2	once	TRBD1
CASSDVSSGANVLTF	TGTGCCAGCAGTGACGTGAGCTCTGGGGCCAACGTCCTGACTTTC	TRBJ2-6	TRBV2	.	.
CASSQELAVNEQFF	TGTGCCAGCAGCCAAGAACTAGCGGTCAATGAGCAGTTCTTC	TRBJ2-1	TRBV14	.	TRBD2
CASSVPSGGPYNEQFF	TGTGCCAGTAGTGTCCCTAGCGGGGGGCCCTACAATGAGCAGTTCTTC	TRBJ2-1	TRBV19	few	TRBD2
CASSQGITYSNQPQHF	TGCGCCAGCAGCCAAGGAATAACTTATAGCAATCAGCCCCAGCATTTT	TRBJ1-5	TRBV4-1	.	.
CASRLTGVDEKLFF	TGTGCCAGTAGACTGACAGGGGTAGATGAAAAACTGTTTTTT	TRBJ1-4	TRBV19	.	TRBD1
CASSPGGWLETQYF	TGTGCCAGCAGCCCTGGAGGCTGGTTAGAGACCCAGTACTTC	TRBJ2-5	TRBV5-5	few	.
CASSPERGSYEQYF	TGTGCCAGCTCACCGGAGCGGGGGTCCTACGAGCAGTACTTC	TRBJ2-7	TRBV18	.	TRBD2
CSARGQGGYTF	TGCAGTGCTAGAGGACAGGGAGGCTACACCTTC	TRBJ1-2	TRBV20-1	few	TRBD1
CASRTQGGDTEAFF	TGTGCCAGTAGAACTCAGGGTGGGGACACTGAAGCTTTCTTT	TRBJ1-1	TRBV19	.	.
CASLRTGGANVLTF	TGTGCCAGCCTTAGGACAGGTGGGGCCAACGTCCTGACTTTC	TRBJ2-6	TRBV6-1	.	TRBD1
CASSPIGGQTNTGELFF	TGTGCCAGCAGTCCCATTGGGGGACAAACAAACACCGGGGAGCTGTTTTTT	TRBJ2-2	TRBV16	few	.
CASSYLTSTDTQYF	TGTGCCAGCAGTTACCTGACTAGCACAGATACGCAGTATTTT	TRBJ2-3	TRBV6-5	few	.
CASSPSPGTSIHEQYF	TGTGCCAGTAGTCCCAGTCCCGGGACTAGTATACACGAGCAGTACTTC	TRBJ2-7	TRBV19	.	TRBD2
CASSLSDGGGTEAFF	TGTGCCAGCAGCCTGTCCGACGGGGGTGGCACTGAAGCTTTCTTT	TRBJ1-1	TRBV11-2	.	.
CASSLSGQAISGNTIYF	TGTGCCAGCAGTCTAAGTGGGCAGGCGATCTCTGGAAACACCATATATTTT	TRBJ1-3	TRBV9	.	.
CASSPGQGNSPLHF	TGCGCCAGCAGCCCGGGACAGGGAAATTCACCCCTCCACTTT	TRBJ1-6	TRBV5-1	.	TRBD1
CASTGRVLIGSPLHF	TGTGCCAGCACAGGCAGGGTGTTGATCGGTTCACCCCTCCACTTT	TRBJ1-6	TRBV6-5	.	.
CASSLSGTGTDTQYF	TGTGCCAGCAGCTTATCAGGGACAGGGACAGATACGCAGTATTTT	TRBJ2-3	TRBV7-2	once	TRBD1
CSVAIVSGNTIYF	TGCAGCGTTGCTATCGTCTCTGGAAACACCATATATTTT	TRBJ1-3	TRBV29-1	.	.
CASGPGLAGGWETQYF	TGTGCTAGTGGTCCTGGACTAGCGGGGGGTTGGGAGACCCAGTACTTC	TRBJ2-5	TRBV12-5	.	TRBD2
CASSQELAGANQETQYF	TGTGCCAGCAGCCAAGAACTAGCGGGGGCCAACCAAGAGACCCAGTACTTC	TRBJ2-5	TRBV4-2	once	TRBD2
CASSVYRMNTEAFF	TGTGCCAGCAGTGTATACAGGATGAACACTGAAGCTTTCTTT	TRBJ1-1	TRBV2	.	.
CAWSVTGAEGYTF	TGTGCCTGGAGTGTAACAGGGGCCGAGGGCTACACCTTC	TRBJ1-2	TRBV30	.	TRBD1
CASSPQGIGNSPLHF	TGCGCCAGCAGTCCACAGGGCATTGGTAATTCACCCCTCCACTTT	TRBJ1-6	TRBV10-2	.	.
CSVDLTGASGNTIYF	TGCAGCGTGGACTTGACAGGAGCCTCTGGAAACACCATATATTTT	TRBJ1-3	TRBV29-1	.	.
CAWSPLVAGTGELFF	TGTGCCTGGTCCCCCCTAGTAGCGGGAACCGGGGAGCTGTTTTTT	TRBJ2-2	TRBV30	once	TRBD2
CASSRQGGEQYF	TGTGCCAGCAGCCGACAGGGGGGCGAGCAGTACTTC	TRBJ2-7	TRBV7-9	few	TRBD1
CASSLGHNTAGTEAFF	TGTGCCAGCAGCCTCGGCCATAACACAGCGGGCACTGAAGCTTTCTTT	TRBJ1-1	TRBV5-4	.	.
CASSLQGATNEKLFF	TGTGCCAGCAGTCTACAGGGGGCGACTAATGAAAAACTGTTTTTT	TRBJ1-4	TRBV2	.	TRBD1
CASSGQGSYEQYF	TGTGCCAGCAGTGGACAGGGATCCTACGAGCAGTACTTC	TRBJ2-7	TRBV6-5	many	TRBD1